The 29 T cell receptor beta chains reported below all come from one sample, sequenced in a study of blood T cell repertoires in COVID-19. Data came from immunoSEQ multiplex PCR; TCRdb stores just in-frame clones and leaves some out. The table shows more than 140,000 clones, with 84% occurring only once. The source material was peripheral blood. These receptors were taken from a woman between 50 and 59 years old in a cohort sampled during active or convalescent COVID-19.

The chain uses TRBV4-1 and TRBJ2-5, with TRBD1 matching 9 bases. The CDR3 loop spans 16 amino acids. Per the germline V gene, CDR1 is MGHRA and CDR2 is YSYEKL. After removal of 0 bases from V and 5 bases from J, the junction contained 7 bases not matched to a gene. The CDR3 spells CASSQDPTGGAETQYF. The CDR3 DNA is TGCGCCAGCAGCCAAGACCCTACAGGGGGCGCCGAGACCCAGTACTTC.

The CDR3 reads CASSPRLIGQGDTGELFF. The CDR3 coding sequence is TGTGCCAGCTCACCACGTTTAATAGGACAGGGTGACACCGGGGAGCTGTTTTTT. The chain has TRBV18 and TRBJ2-2; 8 nucleotides match TRBD1. Trimming took 1 base from V and 3 from J; bases not matched to a gene: 10. Germline values: CDR1 KGHSH, CDR2 LQKENI. The CDR3 is made up of 18 amino acids.

The chain couples TRBV30 to TRBJ2-5, with D tentatively TRBD2 (6 bases). The CDR3 extends over 13 amino acids. With 2 bases removed from V and 2 bases from J, the gap between germline ends came to 9 bases. In germline, CDR1 is GTSNPN, CDR2 SVGIG (reference sequence). In nucleotides, the CDR3 is TGTGCCTGGAGTAGTGGGGGGCAAGAGACCCAGTACTTC. It codes for CAWSSGGQETQYF.

The CDR3 loop is CASRKRPNTEAFF. As DNA, the CDR3 is TGCGCCAGCAGAAAGCGACCCAACACTGAAGCTTTCTTT. The rearrangement joins TRBV10-1 to TRBJ1-1; no firm D call. Germline CDR1 is WNHNN and CDR2 is SYGVQD (reference sequence). Between the trimmed V and J ends, which lost 6 bases and 2 bases, there was a span of 10 bases. The CDR3 is 13 residues long.

The chain uses TRBV6-2 or TRBV6-3 and TRBJ1-1, with D perhaps matching TRBD1 (6 bases). The CDR3 covers 18 residues. V was trimmed by 0 bases and J by 3 bases, leaving 20 bases between them. Germline lookup yields CDR1 MNHEY and CDR2 SVGEGT. CDR3 amino acids: CASSYSIDDTGLDTEAFF. The CDR3 region has the DNA TGTGCCAGCAGTTACTCGATCGACGATACAGGGCTAGACACTGAAGCTTTCTTT.

The V call is TRBV7-8, the J call TRBJ1-1, with 11 bases matching TRBD1. The CDR3 spans 16 residues. V trimming: 5 bases; J trimming: 1 base; junction bases outside the gene matches: 6. The germline V gene encodes CDR1 SGHVS and CDR2 FQNEAQ. The CDR3 sequence is CASSPLGQGANTEAFF. The CDR3, as DNA: TGTGCCAGCAGCCCGCTCGGACAGGGGGCGAACACTGAAGCTTTCTTT.

The rearrangement links TRBV6-5 to TRBJ2-5; tentatively, D is TRBD1 (5 bases). Germline CDR1 MNHEY, CDR2 SVGAGI. The length of the CDR3 is 13 residues. Trimming shortened V by 6 bases and J by 5 bases, and 13 bases separated the two germline ends. The CDR3 region is CASRWAGIETQYF. For the CDR3, the DNA is TGTGCCAGCAGATGGGCAGGGATTGAGACCCAGTACTTC.

The V call is TRBV7-9, the J call TRBJ1-1; possible D gene TRBD1, 5 bases. The CDR3 is 17 amino acids. Per germline, CDR1 SEHNR and CDR2 FQNEAQ (reference sequence). Deletions cut 4 bases from V and 1 base from J, with 19 bases between. DNA for the CDR3: TGTGCCAGCAGCTATATAGGGGCGTCAATTAGGAACACTGAAGCTTTCTTT. This encodes CASSYIGASIRNTEAFF.

This clone was seen only once. The V gene is TRBV27, the J gene TRBJ2-2; tentative D call: TRBD1 (6 bases). The CDR3 sequence is 15 residues long. Between the trimmed V and J ends, which lost 6 bases and 0 bases, there was a span of 11 bases. Germline loops: CDR1 MNHEY, CDR2 SMNVEV (reference sequence). The CDR3 region has the DNA TGTGCCAGCAGAACAGGGTATACGAACACCGGGGAGCTGTTTTTT. It translates to CASRTGYTNTGELFF.

This chain links TRBV5-1 with TRBJ1-4; D gene unclear. There are 15 residues in the CDR3. Germline V gene data show CDR1 as SGHRS and CDR2 as YFSETQ. The germline V and J ends were trimmed by 3 bases and 0 bases, with 9 bases remaining between them. The CDR3 here is CASSSTGATNEKLFF. The CDR3 DNA is TGCGCCAGCAGCTCCACCGGGGCAACTAATGAAAAACTGTTTTTT.

The J gene is TRBJ2-1, the V gene TRBV5-1; 9 bases map to TRBD2. V dropped 10 bases and J dropped 7; count of bases not matched to a gene: 12. CDR3 length: 14 residues. From germline, CDR1 is SGHRS and CDR2 YFSETQ. The DNA of the CDR3 is TGCGCCCGCCGCGGGGCGGGGGGGGAAAATGAGCAGTTCTTC. Amino acids: CARRGAGGENEQFF.

V usage is TRBV5-1 and J usage is TRBJ2-7; 7 nucleotides match TRBD1. V lost 4 bases and J lost 5; bases outside the gene matches: 6. CDR3 length: 13 residues. CDR1 SGHRS and CDR2 YFSETQ come from the germline V gene. The CDR3 spells CASSETGFDEQYF. The CDR3 nucleotides read TGCGCCAGCAGCGAGACAGGGTTCGACGAGCAGTACTTC.

This clone was seen only a few times. V is TRBV2 and J is TRBJ2-2; TRBD1 is a possible D gene (5 bases). Germline CDR1 is SNHLY and CDR2 is FYNNEI. V was clipped by 4 bases and J by 3 bases, with 9 bases between them. The CDR3 totals 14 residues. The CDR3 nucleotides read TGTGCCAGCAGTGTGGTAGGGGACACCGGGGAGCTGTTTTTT. It specifies CASSVVGDTGELFF.

The V and J genes are TRBV7-2 and TRBJ2-7, with TRBD2 matching over 8 bases. CDR1 SGHTA and CDR2 FQGNSA come from the germline V gene. V gave up 5 bases and J gave up 7 bases; unmatched junction bases: 13. This CDR3 comprises 15 residues. CDR3 region: CASSALSGGAREQYF. As DNA, the CDR3 is TGTGCCAGCAGCGCCCTTTCCGGGGGGGCGAGGGAGCAGTACTTC.

The J gene is TRBJ2-3, the V gene TRBV6-4; D may be TRBD1 (5 bases). Trimming stripped 2 bases from V and 0 bases from J, with 9 bases between. CDR3 length: 15 residues. Germline values: CDR1 MRHNA, CDR2 SNTAGT. Here the CDR3 reads CASSDGARSTDTQYF. In DNA form, the CDR3 reads TGTGCCAGCAGTGACGGGGCTAGAAGCACAGATACGCAGTATTTT.

The chain is built from TRBV6-5 and TRBJ1-4, with TRBD1 matching over 9 bases. This CDR3 is 14 amino acids long. Germline assignment: CDR1 MNHEY and CDR2 SVGAGI. V lost 6 bases, J lost 8 bases, and 7 bases stayed unmatched. CDR3 loop: CASRNRGPGEKLFF. In DNA form, the CDR3 reads TGTGCCAGCAGGAACAGGGGGCCAGGGGAAAAACTGTTTTTT.

This chain links TRBV20-1 with TRBJ1-2; D perhaps matches TRBD1 (5 bases). Trimming shortened V by 3 bases and J by 6 bases, and 11 bases separated the two germline ends. Germline lookup yields CDR1 DFQATT and CDR2 SNEGSKA (reference sequence). This CDR3 has 12 residues. In DNA, the CDR3 is TGCAGTGCTAGTTCGGGGGACGATGGCTACACCTTC. Translation: CSASSGDDGYTF.

This clone showed up just once. The rearrangement joins TRBV10-3 to TRBJ1-5, with a possible D match to TRBD1 (5 bases). Germline CDR1 ENHRY, CDR2 SYGVKD. Trimming stripped 9 bases from V and 3 bases from J, with 15 bases between. The CDR3 is 14 residues long. CDR3 region: CAISVDRYNQPQHF. The CDR3 DNA reads TGTGCCATTTCCGTTGACAGATACAATCAGCCCCAGCATTTT.

The chain employs TRBV11-3 and TRBJ2-1; 7 bases fit TRBD2. The ends lost 1 base at V and 5 bases at J; junction bases unmatched: 2. Per germline, CDR1 SGHNT and CDR2 YENEEA. The CDR3 covers 14 residues. The CDR3, as DNA: TGTGCCAGCAGCTTAGCTGGACTAGACAATGAGCAGTTCTTC. Translated, it gives CASSLAGLDNEQFF.

The V call is TRBV29-1, the J call TRBJ2-6; D remains unclear. CDR3 length: 12 residues. Germline V lookup: CDR1 SQVTM, CDR2 ANQGSEA. The ends were cut back, 7 bases at V and 0 bases at J, with 4 bases in the middle. CDR3 amino acids: CSASSGANVLTF. In DNA form, the CDR3 reads TGCAGCGCCAGCTCTGGGGCCAACGTCCTGACTTTC.

The chain joins TRBV7-2 to TRBJ2-7; 7 bases align to TRBD1. The CDR3 consists of 14 residues. CDR1 and CDR2 from the germline V gene are SGHTA and FQGNSA. The V gene end was trimmed by 5 bases and the J gene end by 2 bases; junction bases not matched to a gene: 6. CDR3 in amino acids: CASSAQTGTYEQYF. The CDR3 DNA is TGTGCCAGCAGCGCCCAGACAGGGACCTACGAGCAGTACTTC.

The chain uses TRBV7-8 and TRBJ2-5; D gene unclear. The CDR3 consists of 13 residues. V was pared by 8 bases and J by 5 bases, with 15 bases between. The germline gives CDR1 SGHVS, CDR2 FQNEAQ. Written as DNA, the CDR3 is TGTGCCAGCGTCAAGGTGCTGCGGGAGACCCAGTACTTC. The encoded protein is CASVKVLRETQYF.

This sequence joins TRBV24-1 and TRBJ1-3; possibly TRBD1 for D (6 bases). The CDR3 is 15 amino acids. V lost 4 bases to trimming and J lost 3 bases, with 12 bases between them. Germline-derived CDR1 and CDR2 are KGHDR and SFDVKD. The CDR3 reads CATSESGTSGNTIYF. DNA of the CDR3: TGTGCCACCAGTGAGTCCGGGACAAGTGGAAACACCATATATTTT.

The chain uses TRBV5-1 and TRBJ2-5; 13 bases fit TRBD2. The CDR3 length is 16 residues. Germline values: CDR1 SGHRS, CDR2 YFSETQ. V trimming: 2 bases; J trimming: 7 bases; junction bases outside the gene matches: 8. This CDR3 reads CASSFRGTSGVGTQYF. CDR3 in DNA: TGCGCCAGCAGCTTTCGGGGGACTAGCGGGGTTGGGACCCAGTACTTC. Variable domain in full (rest from reference TRBV5-1 and TRBJ2-5): KAGVTQTPRYLIKTRGQQVTLSCSPISGHRSVSWYQQTPGQGLQFLFEYFSETQRNKGNFPGRFSGRQFSNSRSEMNVSTLELGDSALYLCASSFRGTSGVGTQYFGPGTRLLVL.

This clone was detected a few times. The chain has TRBV6-2 or TRBV6-3 and TRBJ2-3; D gene unclear. V lost 4 bases and J 4 bases, leaving 12 bases between the germline ends. CDR3 size: 14 residues. CDR1 is MNHEY, CDR2 SVGEGT, per germline. CDR3 loop: CASSLSRGADTQYF. In nucleotides, the CDR3 is TGTGCCAGCAGTTTGTCCCGCGGTGCAGATACGCAGTATTTT.

V is TRBV5-4 and J is TRBJ2-7; 9 bases fit TRBD1. Looked up from germline, CDR1 is SGHNT and CDR2 is YYREEE (reference sequence). V shed 4 bases and J 3 bases; nucleotides not matched to a gene: 11. This CDR3 is 16 amino acids long. In DNA, the CDR3 is TGTGCCAGCAGCGGTAGGGGACAGGGTTTACTCTACGAGCAGTACTTC. Residues: CASSGRGQGLLYEQYF.

The chain uses TRBV30 and TRBJ2-5; the D gene is possibly TRBD1 (6 bases). V was cut by 8 bases and J by 2 bases, with 15 bases left in between. The CDR3 consists of 13 residues. The germline V gene encodes CDR1 GTSNPN and CDR2 SVGIG (reference sequence). CDR3 nucleotides: TGTGCCAGCCGGACAGCCAATCAAGAGACCCAGTACTTC. Translating gives CASRTANQETQYF.

The V and J genes are TRBV5-1 and TRBJ1-2, with D perhaps matching TRBD1 (5 bases). Per the germline V gene, CDR1 is SGHRS and CDR2 is YFSETQ. Trimming stripped 1 base from V and 4 bases from J, with 11 bases between. The CDR3 runs 14 residues. This CDR3 is CASSLFQGGYGYTF. The CDR3 bases are TGCGCCAGCAGCTTGTTCCAGGGCGGCTATGGCTACACCTTC.

The V gene is TRBV11-3, the J gene TRBJ1-2; D not certain. The V end lost 3 bases, the J end lost 5 bases, and 7 bases lay between the germline ends. Germline CDR1 and CDR2: SGHNT and YENEEA. The CDR3 covers 12 residues. CDR3 nucleotides: TGTGCCAGCAGCTTCTCCGGGTATGGCTACACCTTC. It codes for CASSFSGYGYTF.